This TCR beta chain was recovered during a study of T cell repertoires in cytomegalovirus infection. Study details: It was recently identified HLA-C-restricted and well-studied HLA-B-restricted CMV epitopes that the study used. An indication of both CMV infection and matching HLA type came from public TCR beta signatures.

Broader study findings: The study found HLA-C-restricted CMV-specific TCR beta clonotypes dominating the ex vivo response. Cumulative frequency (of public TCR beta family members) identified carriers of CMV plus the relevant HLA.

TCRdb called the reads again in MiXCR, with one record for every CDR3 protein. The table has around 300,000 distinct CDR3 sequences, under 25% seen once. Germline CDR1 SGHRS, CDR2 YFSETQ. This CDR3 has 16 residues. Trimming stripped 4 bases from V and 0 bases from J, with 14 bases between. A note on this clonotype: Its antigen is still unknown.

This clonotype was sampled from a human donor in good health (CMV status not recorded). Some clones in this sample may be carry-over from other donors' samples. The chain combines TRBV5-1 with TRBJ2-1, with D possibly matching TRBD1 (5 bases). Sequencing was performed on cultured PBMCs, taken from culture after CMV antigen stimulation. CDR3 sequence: CASSADRQSSYNEQFF. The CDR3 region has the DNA TGCGCCAGCAGCGCAGACCGACAGAGCTCCTACAATGAGCAGTTCTTC. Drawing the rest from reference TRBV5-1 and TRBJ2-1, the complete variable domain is KAGVTQTPRYLIKTRGQQVTLSCSPISGHRSVSWYQQTPGQGLQFLFEYFSETQRNKGNFPGRFSGRQFSNSRSEMNVSTLELGDSALYLCASSADRQSSYNEQFFGPGTRLTVL.